This T cell receptor beta chain derives from a study of T cells after yellow fever vaccination. J was trimmed by 4 bases and V by 4 bases; bases with no gene match: 1. CDR1 is LGHDT, CDR2 YNNKEL, per germline (reference sequence). The CDR3 spans 15 residues. In TCRdb, the 5' RACE reads were re-called with MiXCR into one record per CDR3 protein. The data hold 620,000 or so distinct CDR3 sequences, with 9% to 15% observed a single time. The receptor was isolated from a man aged 25 to 40 who received the YFV17D yellow fever vaccine. The sample was PBMCs, taken on the day of the yellow fever booster vaccination. This chain uses TRBV3-1 with TRBJ2-1; 13 bases fit TRBD2. The CDR3 region is CASSPTSGGYNEQFF. CDR3 coding DNA: TGTGCCAGCAGCCCGACTAGCGGGGGGTACAATGAGCAGTTCTTC.